The 8 T cell receptor beta chains reported below all come from one sample, sequenced in a study of Ad26.COV2.S vaccination and SARS-CoV-2 variants. As for treatment: roughly 19 received Ad26.COV2.S at low or high dose, single or two shots; 5 received placebo; per-sample allocation not given. Day 63 following the first vaccine or placebo injection was when the samples were taken. Assay used: immunoSEQ multiplex PCR; TCRdb lists only in-frame clones, some missing. The sample records hundreds of thousands of clones, 70% to 90% being singletons. Sequenced material: peripheral blood, taken in a trial of Ad26.COV2.S vaccine versus placebo. The source is a person between 18 and 65 years old who received the Ad26.COV2.S COVID-19 vaccine or a placebo.

The chain links TRBV11-2 to TRBJ2-1; D uncertain. CDR3 length: 14 amino acids. V dropped 0 bases and J dropped 4 bases, with 7 bases sitting between them. Germline CDR1 and CDR2: SGHAT and FQNNGV. The CDR3 sequence: CASSLDTIYNEQFF. The CDR3, as DNA: TGTGCCAGCAGCTTAGACACAATATACAATGAGCAGTTCTTC.

The gene calls are TRBV15 and TRBJ1-4; D is possibly TRBD1 (6 bases). CDR1 is LNHNV and CDR2 is YYDKDF in the germline V gene (reference sequence). Between the trimmed V and J ends, which lost 0 bases and 0 bases, there was a span of 11 bases. This CDR3 region has 17 residues. CDR3 region: CATSRDFGQPTNEKLFF. The CDR3 DNA follows: TGTGCCACCAGCAGAGATTTTGGACAGCCAACTAATGAAAAACTGTTTTTT.

This chain joins TRBV5-6 and TRBJ2-7; D uncertain. Trimming shortened V by 0 bases and J by 6 bases, and 7 bases separated the two germline ends. This CDR3 has 12 residues. CDR1 and CDR2 from the germline V gene are SGHDT and YYEEEE. In nucleotides, the CDR3 is TGTGCCAGCAGCTTGGGACTGGGCGAGCAGTACTTC. Translation: CASSLGLGEQYF.

V and J are TRBV5-8 and TRBJ2-5, with D perhaps TRBD2 (5 bases). The CDR3 length is 13 residues. CDR1 is SGHTS and CDR2 is YDEGEE in the germline V gene. Between the trimmed V and J ends, which lost 4 bases and 4 bases, there was a span of 11 bases. The CDR3 DNA reads TGTGCCAGCAGCCTAAGGAGGCGAGAGACCCAGTACTTC. The encoded protein is CASSLRRRETQYF.

The V and J genes are TRBV6-1 and TRBJ2-7; 7 bases align to TRBD1. Germline CDR1 is MNHNS and CDR2 is SASEGT. V lost 1 base, J lost 13 bases, and 7 bases stayed unmatched. The CDR3 runs to 12 residues. In DNA form, the CDR3 reads TGTGCCAGCAGTGAAGTTCAGGGGGTCAGATACTTC. Translation: CASSEVQGVRYF.

The chain joins TRBV18 to TRBJ1-2, with 7 positions matching TRBD1. V lost 2 bases, J lost 0 bases, and 3 bases stayed unmatched. This CDR3 contains 15 residues. Germline loops: CDR1 KGHSH, CDR2 LQKENI. The CDR3, as DNA: TGTGCCAGCTCACCATCACAGGGGTCTAACTATGGCTACACCTTC. The encoded protein is CASSPSQGSNYGYTF.

The chain couples TRBV7-2 to TRBJ2-5, with TRBD2 identical over 10 bases. This CDR3 comprises 18 residues. Per germline, CDR1 SGHTA and CDR2 FQGNSA. The V and J ends lost 6 bases and 3 bases, in that order; junction bases with no gene match: 16. CDR3 loop: CASSRLASGRRRKETQYF. CDR3 in DNA: TGTGCCAGCAGTCGGCTGGCTAGCGGGAGAAGAAGGAAAGAGACCCAGTACTTC.

J is TRBJ1-1 and V is TRBV19, with D uncertain. This CDR3 spans 14 amino acids. Germline loops: CDR1 LNHDA, CDR2 SQIVND (reference sequence). Trimming pared 5 bases from V and 8 bases from J, leaving 18 bases between. For the CDR3, the DNA is TGTGCCAGTAGTCCGCGGAACGGCCCCCGCGAAGCTTTCTTT. Amino acid sequence: CASSPRNGPREAFF.